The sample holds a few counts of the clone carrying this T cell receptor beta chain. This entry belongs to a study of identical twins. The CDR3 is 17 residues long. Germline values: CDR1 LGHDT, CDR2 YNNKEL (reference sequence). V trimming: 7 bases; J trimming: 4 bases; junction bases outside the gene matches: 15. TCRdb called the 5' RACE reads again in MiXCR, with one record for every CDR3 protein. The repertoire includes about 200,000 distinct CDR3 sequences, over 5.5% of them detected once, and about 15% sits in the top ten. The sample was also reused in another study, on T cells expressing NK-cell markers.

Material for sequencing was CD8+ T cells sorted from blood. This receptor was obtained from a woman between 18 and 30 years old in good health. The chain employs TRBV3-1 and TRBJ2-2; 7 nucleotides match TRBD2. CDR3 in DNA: TGTGCCAGCACCACCGCGATGGGTCGGGGGGTCACCGGGGAGCTGTTTTTT. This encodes CASTTAMGRGVTGELFF.